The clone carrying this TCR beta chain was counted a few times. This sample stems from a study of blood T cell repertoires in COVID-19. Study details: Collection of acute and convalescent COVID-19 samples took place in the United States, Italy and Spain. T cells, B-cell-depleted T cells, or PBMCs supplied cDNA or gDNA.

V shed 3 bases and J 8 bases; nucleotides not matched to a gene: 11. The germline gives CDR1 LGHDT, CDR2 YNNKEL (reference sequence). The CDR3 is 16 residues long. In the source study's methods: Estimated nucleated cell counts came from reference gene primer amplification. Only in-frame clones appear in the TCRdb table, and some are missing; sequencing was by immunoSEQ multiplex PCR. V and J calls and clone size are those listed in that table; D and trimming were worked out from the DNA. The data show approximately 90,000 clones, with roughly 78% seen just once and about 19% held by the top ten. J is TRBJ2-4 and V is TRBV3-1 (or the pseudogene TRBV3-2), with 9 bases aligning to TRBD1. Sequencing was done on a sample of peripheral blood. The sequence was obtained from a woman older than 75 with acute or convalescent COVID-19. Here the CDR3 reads CASSQRRQGGIDIQYF. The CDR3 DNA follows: TGTGCCAGCAGCCAGAGGAGACAGGGGGGAATTGACATTCAGTACTTC.